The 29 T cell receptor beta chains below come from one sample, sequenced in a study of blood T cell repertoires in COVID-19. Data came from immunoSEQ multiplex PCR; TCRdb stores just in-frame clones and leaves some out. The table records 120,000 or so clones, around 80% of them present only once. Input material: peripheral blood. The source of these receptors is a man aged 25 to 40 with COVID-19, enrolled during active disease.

This CDR3 is CASFSGGERDTQYF. In DNA, the CDR3 is TGTGCCAGCTTTAGCGGGGGGGAGAGAGATACGCAGTATTTT. This chain links TRBV25-1 with TRBJ2-3, with 11 bases identical to TRBD2. Germline CDR1 is MGHDK and CDR2 is SYGVNS. Trimming cost V 8 bases and J 5 bases; bases outside gene matches: 6. The CDR3 is 14 residues long. The full variable domain, completed using reference TRBV25-1 and TRBJ2-3, is EADIYQTPRYLVIGTGKKITLECSQTMGHDKMYWYQQDPGMELHLIHYSYGVNSTEKGDLSSESTVSRIRTEHFPLTLESARPSHTSQYLCASFSGGERDTQYFGPGTRLTVL.

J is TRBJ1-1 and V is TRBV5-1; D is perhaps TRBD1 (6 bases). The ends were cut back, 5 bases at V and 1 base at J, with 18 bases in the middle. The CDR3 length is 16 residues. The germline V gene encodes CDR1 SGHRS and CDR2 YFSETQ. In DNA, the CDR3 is TGCGCCAGCAGAAGCCATCTACAGGGCCCGAACACTGAAGCTTTCTTT. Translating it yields CASRSHLQGPNTEAFF.

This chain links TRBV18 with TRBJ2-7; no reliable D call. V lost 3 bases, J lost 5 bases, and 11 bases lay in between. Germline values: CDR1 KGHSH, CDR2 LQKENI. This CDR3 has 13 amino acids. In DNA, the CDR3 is TGTGCCAGCTCACCGAACGAGCGCGACGAGCAGTACTTC. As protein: CASSPNERDEQYF.

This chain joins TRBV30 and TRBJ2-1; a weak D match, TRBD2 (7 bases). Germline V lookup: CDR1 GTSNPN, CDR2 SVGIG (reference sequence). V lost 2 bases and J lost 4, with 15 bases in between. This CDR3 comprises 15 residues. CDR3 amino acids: CAWSQGREFYNEQFF. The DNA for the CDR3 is TGTGCCTGGAGTCAGGGGCGGGAGTTTTACAATGAGCAGTTCTTC.

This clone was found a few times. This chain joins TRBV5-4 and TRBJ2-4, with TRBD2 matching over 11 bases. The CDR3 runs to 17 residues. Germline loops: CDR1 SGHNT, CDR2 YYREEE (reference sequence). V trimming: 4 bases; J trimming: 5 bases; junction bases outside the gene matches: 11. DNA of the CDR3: TGTGCCAGCAGCGCCGGCGTAGCGGGGGGGGGACAAAACATTCAGTACTTC. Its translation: CASSAGVAGGGQNIQYF.

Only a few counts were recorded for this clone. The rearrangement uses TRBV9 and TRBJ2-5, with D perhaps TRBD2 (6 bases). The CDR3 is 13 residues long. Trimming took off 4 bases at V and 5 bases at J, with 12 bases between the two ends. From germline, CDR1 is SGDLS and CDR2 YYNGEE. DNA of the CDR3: TGTGCCAGCAGCCCACGTGGGAGGGAGACCCAGTACTTC. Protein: CASSPRGRETQYF.

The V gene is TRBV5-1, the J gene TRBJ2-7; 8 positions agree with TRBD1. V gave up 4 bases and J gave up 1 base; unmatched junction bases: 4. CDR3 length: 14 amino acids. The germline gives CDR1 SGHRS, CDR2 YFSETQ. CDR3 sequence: CASSLRTGSYEQYF. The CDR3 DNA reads TGCGCCAGCAGCCTACGGACAGGGTCCTACGAGCAGTACTTC.

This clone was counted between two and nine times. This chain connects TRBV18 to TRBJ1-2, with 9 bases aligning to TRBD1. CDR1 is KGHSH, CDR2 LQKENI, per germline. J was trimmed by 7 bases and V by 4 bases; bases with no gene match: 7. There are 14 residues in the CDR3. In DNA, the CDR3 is TGTGCCAGCTCACTCGAGTGGGACAGGGCTGGCTACACCTTC. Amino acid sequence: CASSLEWDRAGYTF.

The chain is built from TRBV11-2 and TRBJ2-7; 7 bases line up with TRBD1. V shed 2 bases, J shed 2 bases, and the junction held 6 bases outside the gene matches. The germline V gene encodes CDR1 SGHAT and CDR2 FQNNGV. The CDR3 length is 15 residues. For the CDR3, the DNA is TGTGCCAGCAGCTTATTCACAGGGGCCCCCTACGAGCAGTACTTC. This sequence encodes CASSLFTGAPYEQYF.

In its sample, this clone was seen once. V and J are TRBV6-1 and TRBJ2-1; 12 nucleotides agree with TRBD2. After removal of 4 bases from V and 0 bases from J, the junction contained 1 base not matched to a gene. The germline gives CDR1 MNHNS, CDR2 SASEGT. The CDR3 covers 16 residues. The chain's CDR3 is CASSGGLAGSYNEQFF. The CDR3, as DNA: TGTGCCAGCAGTGGGGGACTAGCGGGCTCCTACAATGAGCAGTTCTTC.

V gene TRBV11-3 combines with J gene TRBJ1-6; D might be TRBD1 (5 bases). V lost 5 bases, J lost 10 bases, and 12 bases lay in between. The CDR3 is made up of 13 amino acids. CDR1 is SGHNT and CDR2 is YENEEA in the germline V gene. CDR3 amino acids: CASSPGGQSPLHF. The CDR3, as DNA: TGTGCCAGCAGCCCCGGTGGACAATCACCCCTCCACTTT.

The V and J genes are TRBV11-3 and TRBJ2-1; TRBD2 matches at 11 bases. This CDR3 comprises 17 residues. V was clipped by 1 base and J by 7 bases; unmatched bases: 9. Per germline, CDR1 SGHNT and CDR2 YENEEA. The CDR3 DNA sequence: TGTGCCAGCAGCTTAGGGACGACTAGCGGGACCCGAAATGAGCAGTTCTTC. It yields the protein CASSLGTTSGTRNEQFF.

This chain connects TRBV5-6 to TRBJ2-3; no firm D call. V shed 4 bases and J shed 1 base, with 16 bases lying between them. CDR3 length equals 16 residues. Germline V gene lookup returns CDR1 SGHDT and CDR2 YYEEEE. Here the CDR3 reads CASSLVRLSGTDTQYF. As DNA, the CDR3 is TGTGCCAGCAGCCTTGTCAGGCTTTCTGGCACAGATACGCAGTATTTT.

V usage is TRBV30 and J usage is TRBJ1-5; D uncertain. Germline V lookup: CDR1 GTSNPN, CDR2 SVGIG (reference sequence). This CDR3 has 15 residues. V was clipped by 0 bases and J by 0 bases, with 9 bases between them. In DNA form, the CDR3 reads TGTGCCTGGAGTGTACGGTACAGTAGCAATCAGCCCCAGCATTTT. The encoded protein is CAWSVRYSSNQPQHF.

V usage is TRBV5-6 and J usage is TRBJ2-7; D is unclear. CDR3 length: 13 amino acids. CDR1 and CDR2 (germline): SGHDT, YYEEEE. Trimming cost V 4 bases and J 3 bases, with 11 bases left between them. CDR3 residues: CASSPGLNYEQYF. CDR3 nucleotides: TGTGCCAGCAGCCCCGGGTTAAACTACGAGCAGTACTTC.

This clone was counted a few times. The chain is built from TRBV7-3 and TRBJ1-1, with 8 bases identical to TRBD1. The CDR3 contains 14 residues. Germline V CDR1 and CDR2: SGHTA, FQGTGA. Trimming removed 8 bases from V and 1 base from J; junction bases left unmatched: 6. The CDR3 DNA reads TGTGCCAGCGTCCAGGGGGCAGGGAACACTGAAGCTTTCTTT. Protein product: CASVQGAGNTEAFF.

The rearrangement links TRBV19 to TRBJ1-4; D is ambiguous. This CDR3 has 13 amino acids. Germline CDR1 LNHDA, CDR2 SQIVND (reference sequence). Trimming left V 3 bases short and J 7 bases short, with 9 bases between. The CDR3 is CASSMAGIEKLFF. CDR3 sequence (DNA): TGTGCCAGTAGTATGGCGGGGATTGAAAAACTGTTTTTT. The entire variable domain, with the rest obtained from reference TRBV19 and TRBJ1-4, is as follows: DGGITQSPKYLFRKEGQNVTLSCEQNLNHDAMYWYRQDPGQGLRLIYYSQIVNDFQKGDIAEGYSVSREKKESFPLTVTSAQKNPTAFYLCASSMAGIEKLFFGSGTQLSVL.

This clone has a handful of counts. CDR3 protein: CASSLGGGEETQYF. CDR3 coding DNA: TGCGCCAGCAGCTTGGGGGGGGGCGAGGAGACCCAGTACTTC. The chain is built from TRBV5-1 and TRBJ2-5; TRBD2 might be the D (7 bases). V was shortened by 0 bases and J by 5 bases, with 11 bases between the two germline ends. This CDR3 comprises 14 residues. Germline V lookup: CDR1 SGHRS, CDR2 YFSETQ.

CDR3 nucleotides: TGTGCCAGCAGTTCACAGGGGGCGGATGGCTACACCTTC. Its translation is CASSSQGADGYTF. The rearrangement joins TRBV12-3 or TRBV12-4 to TRBJ1-2, with TRBD1 matching 9 bases. The CDR3 has 13 amino acids. The ends lost 4 bases at V and 6 bases at J; junction bases unmatched: 3.

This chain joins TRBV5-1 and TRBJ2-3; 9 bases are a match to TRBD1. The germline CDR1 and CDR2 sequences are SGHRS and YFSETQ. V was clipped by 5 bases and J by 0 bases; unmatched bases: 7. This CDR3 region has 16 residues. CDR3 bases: TGCGCCAGCAGGGGGGACAGGGCGGGAAGCACAGATACGCAGTATTTT. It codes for CASRGDRAGSTDTQYF.

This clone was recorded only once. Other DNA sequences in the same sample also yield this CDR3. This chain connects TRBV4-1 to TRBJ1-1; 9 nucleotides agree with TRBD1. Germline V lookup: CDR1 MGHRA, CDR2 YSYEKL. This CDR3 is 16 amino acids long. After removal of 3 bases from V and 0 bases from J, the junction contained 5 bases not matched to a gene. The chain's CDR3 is CASSQGTGGMNTEAFF. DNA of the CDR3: TGCGCCAGCAGCCAGGGAACAGGGGGCATGAACACTGAAGCTTTCTTT.

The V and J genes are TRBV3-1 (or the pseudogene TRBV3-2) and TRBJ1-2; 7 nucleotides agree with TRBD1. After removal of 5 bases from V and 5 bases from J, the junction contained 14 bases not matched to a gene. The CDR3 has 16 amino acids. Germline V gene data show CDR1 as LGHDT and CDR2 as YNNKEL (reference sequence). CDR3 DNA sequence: TGTGCCAGCAGCTCTCCTTGGACAGGCCAACCTTATGGCTACACCTTC. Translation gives CASSSPWTGQPYGYTF.

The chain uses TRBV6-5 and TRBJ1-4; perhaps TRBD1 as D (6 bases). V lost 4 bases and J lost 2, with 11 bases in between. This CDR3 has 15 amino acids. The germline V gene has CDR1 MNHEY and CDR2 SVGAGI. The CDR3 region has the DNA TGTGCCAGCAGTTTAAGGGGGTTTACTAATGAAAAACTGTTTTTT. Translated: CASSLRGFTNEKLFF.

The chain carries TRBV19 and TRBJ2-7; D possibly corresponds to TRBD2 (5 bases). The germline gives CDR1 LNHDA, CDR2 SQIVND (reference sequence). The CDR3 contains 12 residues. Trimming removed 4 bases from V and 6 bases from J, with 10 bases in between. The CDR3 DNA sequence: TGTGCCAGTAGTACCACCGGAGGCGAGCAGTACTTC. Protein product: CASSTTGGEQYF.

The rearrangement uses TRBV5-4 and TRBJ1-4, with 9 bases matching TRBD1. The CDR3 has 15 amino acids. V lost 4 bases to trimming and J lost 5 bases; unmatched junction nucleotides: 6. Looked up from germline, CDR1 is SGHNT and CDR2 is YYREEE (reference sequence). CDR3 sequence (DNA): TGTGCCAGCAGCCCAGGACAGGGGCGGAATGAAAAACTGTTTTTT. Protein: CASSPGQGRNEKLFF.

CDR3 in DNA: TGTGCCAGCATCCTCGCGGGGGGCTCCTACGAGCAGTACTTC. Protein: CASILAGGSYEQYF. The chain combines TRBV28 with TRBJ2-7; 8 bases agree with TRBD2. CDR1 and CDR2 from the germline V gene are MDHEN and SYDVKM. The CDR3 has 14 residues. The trim removed 7 bases at V and 0 bases at J, leaving 5 bases unmatched.

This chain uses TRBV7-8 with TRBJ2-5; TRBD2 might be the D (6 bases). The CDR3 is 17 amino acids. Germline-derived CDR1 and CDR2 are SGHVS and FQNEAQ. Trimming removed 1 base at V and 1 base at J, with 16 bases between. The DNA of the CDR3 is TGTGCCAGCAGCTTAGTTTGGTCTCCGGGACTCCAAGAGACCCAGTACTTC. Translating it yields CASSLVWSPGLQETQYF.

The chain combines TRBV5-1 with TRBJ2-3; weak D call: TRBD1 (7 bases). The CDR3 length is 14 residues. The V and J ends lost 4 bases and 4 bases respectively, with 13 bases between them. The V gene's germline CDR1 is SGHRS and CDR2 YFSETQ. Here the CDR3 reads CASSNQGGADTQYF. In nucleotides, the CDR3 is TGCGCCAGCAGCAACCAGGGGGGAGCAGATACGCAGTATTTT.

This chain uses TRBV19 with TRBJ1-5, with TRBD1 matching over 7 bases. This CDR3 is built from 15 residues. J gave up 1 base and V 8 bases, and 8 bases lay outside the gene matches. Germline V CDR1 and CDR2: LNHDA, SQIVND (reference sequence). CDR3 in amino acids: CASALTGFSNQPQHF. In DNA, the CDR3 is TGTGCCAGTGCCCTGACAGGGTTCAGCAATCAGCCCCAGCATTTT.